This is a list of T cell receptor beta chains from one sample in a study of OX40 agonist ivuxolimab in advanced cancers. Sequencing was performed with immunoSEQ multiplex PCR; in TCRdb, only in-frame clones are kept and a portion is missing. The sample yields about 48,000 clones, 75% to 85% seen once. The sample was CD4+ or CD8+ T cells sorted from blood, taken in a trial of the OX40 agonist ivuxolimab. The receptors stem from an adult with an advanced solid tumor such as melanoma, head and neck, liver or kidney cancer. Both conserved end residues are part of each CDR3. D genes are given only for firm matches. Size tells how often a clone was seen (once, few, many) or the class of an expanded clone, and some rows leave it out.

V	D	size	J	DNA	CDR3
TRBV7-6	TRBD1	NA	TRBJ1-5	TGTGCCAGCAGCTTAGAAGGGACAGGGGTTCAGCCCCAGCATTTT	CASSLEGTGVQPQHF
TRBV5-1	NA	NA	TRBJ2-3	TGCGCCAGCAGCTTTTATGCAGGGAGGACAGATACGCAGTATTTT	CASSFYAGRTDTQYF
TRBV6-5	NA	NA	TRBJ1-4	TGTGCCAGCAGTTACTCGGGGAGGGTAAATGAAAAACTGTTTTTT	CASSYSGRVNEKLFF
TRBV7-2	TRBD2	NA	TRBJ2-3	TGTGCCAGCACCCCGGGACTAGCGTTGTTTAGCACGCAGTATTTT	CASTPGLALFSTQYF
TRBV19	NA	NA	TRBJ2-2	TGTGCCAGCCAGGGGACAGCGGGCACCGGGGAGCTGTTTTTT	CASQGTAGTGELFF
TRBV18	NA	NA	TRBJ2-2	TGTGCCAGCTCACCACAGTTAACAGGGAGCACCGGGGAGCTGTTTTTT	CASSPQLTGSTGELFF
TRBV6-5	NA	once	TRBJ1-1	TGTGCCAGCAGCAAGGGCAGAATGAACACTGAAGCTTTCTTT	CASSKGRMNTEAFF
TRBV15	NA	NA	TRBJ1-5	TGTGCCACCAGCAGAGACAGGTCCGATAGCAATCAGCCCCAGCATTTT	CATSRDRSDSNQPQHF
TRBV7-2	TRBD2	few	TRBJ2-3	TGTGCCAGCACCTTAGCGGGGGGGCCGCTCGTAGATACGCAGTATTTT	CASTLAGGPLVDTQYF
TRBV5-3	TRBD1	NA	TRBJ1-6	TGTGCCAGAAGCGGACAGGGGTCGTTGCGTAATTCACCCCTCCACTTT	CARSGQGSLRNSPLHF
TRBV4-2	NA	NA	TRBJ1-2	TGTGCCAGCAGCCAAACCTCGACGGGCTATGGCTACACCTTC	CASSQTSTGYGYTF
TRBV9	NA	NA	TRBJ2-1	TGTGCCAGCAGCGTAGGTAGTAGCTCCTACAATGAGCAGTTCTTC	CASSVGSSSYNEQFF
TRBV6-5	NA	NA	TRBJ1-6	TGTGCCAGCTCGATCTTGGGCGATTCACCCCTCCACTTT	CASSILGDSPLHF
TRBV10-2	TRBD1	NA	TRBJ1-1	TGCGCCAGCGGAGGGGGGACAGGGGTCTCTGAAGCTTTCTTT	CASGGGTGVSEAFF
TRBV4-1	NA	NA	TRBJ2-1	TGCGCCAGCAGCCAAATATTTAGCTCCTACAATGAGCAGTTCTTC	CASSQIFSSYNEQFF